This TCR beta chain was recorded in a study of OX40 agonist ivuxolimab in advanced cancers. The method was immunoSEQ multiplex PCR; TCRdb's version includes in-frame clones alone and lacks a portion of them. The data hold roughly 60,000 clones, with roughly 80% observed a single time. CDR1 is MNHEY and CDR2 is SMNVEV in the germline V gene (reference sequence). V lost 1 base and J 0 bases, leaving 13 bases between the germline ends. CDR3 size: 17 residues. The receptor's source is an adult with an advanced solid tumor such as melanoma, head and neck, liver or kidney cancer. The chain couples TRBV27 to TRBJ2-1; no reliable D call. Material: CD4+ or CD8+ T cells sorted from blood, obtained in a trial of the OX40 agonist ivuxolimab. The CDR3 here is CASSLLPGDSSYNEQFF. In nucleotides, the CDR3 is TGTGCCAGCAGTTTATTACCAGGCGATAGCTCCTACAATGAGCAGTTCTTC.